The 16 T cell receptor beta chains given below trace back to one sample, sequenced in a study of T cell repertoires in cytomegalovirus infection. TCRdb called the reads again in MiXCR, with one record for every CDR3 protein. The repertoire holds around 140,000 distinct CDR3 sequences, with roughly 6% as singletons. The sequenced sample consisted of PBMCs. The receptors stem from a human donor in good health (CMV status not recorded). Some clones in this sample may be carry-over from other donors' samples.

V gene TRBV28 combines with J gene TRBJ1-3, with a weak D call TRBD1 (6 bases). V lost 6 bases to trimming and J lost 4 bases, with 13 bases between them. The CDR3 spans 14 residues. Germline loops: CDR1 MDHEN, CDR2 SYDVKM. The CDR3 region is CASSPGEPGNTIYF. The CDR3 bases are TGTGCCAGCAGCCCAGGGGAGCCGGGAAACACCATATATTTT.

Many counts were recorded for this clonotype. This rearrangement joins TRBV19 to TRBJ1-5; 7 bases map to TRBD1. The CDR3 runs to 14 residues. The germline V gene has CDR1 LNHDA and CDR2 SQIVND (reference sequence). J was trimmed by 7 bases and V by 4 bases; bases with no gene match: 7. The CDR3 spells CASSSGQVSQPQHF. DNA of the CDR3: TGTGCCAGTAGTAGCGGACAGGTCAGCCAGCCCCAGCATTTT.

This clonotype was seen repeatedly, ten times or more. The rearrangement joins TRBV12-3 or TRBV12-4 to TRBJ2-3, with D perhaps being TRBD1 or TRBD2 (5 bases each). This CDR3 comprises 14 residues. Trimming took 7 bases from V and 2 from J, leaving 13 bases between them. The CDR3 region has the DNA TGTGCCAGCAACCCCGGGGCGCACACAGATACGCAGTATTTT. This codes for CASNPGAHTDTQYF.

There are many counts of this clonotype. CDR3 in amino acids: CASSEATSGGTDTQYF. The CDR3 region has the DNA TGTGCCAGCAGCGAAGCGACTAGCGGGGGGACAGATACGCAGTATTTT. The gene calls are TRBV7-2 and TRBJ2-3, with 13 bases matching TRBD2. There are 16 residues in the CDR3. The trim removed 5 bases at V and 3 bases at J, leaving 5 bases unmatched. Germline CDR1 and CDR2: SGHTA and FQGNSA.

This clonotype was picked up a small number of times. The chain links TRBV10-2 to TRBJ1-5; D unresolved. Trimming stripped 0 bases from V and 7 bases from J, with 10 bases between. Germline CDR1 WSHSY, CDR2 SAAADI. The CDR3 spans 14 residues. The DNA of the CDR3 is TGCGCCAGCAGTGAGTCGAGGTTTGGGCAGCCCCAGCATTTT. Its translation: CASSESRFGQPQHF.

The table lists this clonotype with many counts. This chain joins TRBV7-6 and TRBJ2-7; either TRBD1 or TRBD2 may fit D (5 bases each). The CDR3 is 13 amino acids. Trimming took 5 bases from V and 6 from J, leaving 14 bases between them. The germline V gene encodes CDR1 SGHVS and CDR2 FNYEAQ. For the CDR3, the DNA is TGTGCCAGCAGCCCGGGACCCGTAAGCGAGCAGTACTTC. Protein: CASSPGPVSEQYF.

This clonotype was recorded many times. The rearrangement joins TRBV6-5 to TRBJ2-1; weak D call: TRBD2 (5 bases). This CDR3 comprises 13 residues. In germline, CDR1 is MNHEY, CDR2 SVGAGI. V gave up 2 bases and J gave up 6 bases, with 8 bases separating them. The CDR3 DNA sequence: TGTGCCAGCAGTTACGGGCTAGCCAATGAGCAGTTCTTC. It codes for CASSYGLANEQFF.

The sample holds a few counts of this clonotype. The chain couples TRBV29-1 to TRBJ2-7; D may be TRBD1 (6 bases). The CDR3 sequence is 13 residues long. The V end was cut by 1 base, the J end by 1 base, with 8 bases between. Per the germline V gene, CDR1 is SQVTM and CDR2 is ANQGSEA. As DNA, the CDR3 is TGCAGCGTTGAAGTGACAGGTTCCTACGAGCAGTACTTC. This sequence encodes CSVEVTGSYEQYF.

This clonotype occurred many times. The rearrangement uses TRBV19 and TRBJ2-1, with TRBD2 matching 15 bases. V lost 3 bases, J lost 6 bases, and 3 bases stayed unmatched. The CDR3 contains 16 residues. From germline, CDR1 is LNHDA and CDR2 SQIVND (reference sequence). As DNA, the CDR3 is TGTGCCAGTAGTATCGGACTAGCGGGGGGGATCAATGAGCAGTTCTTC. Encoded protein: CASSIGLAGGINEQFF.

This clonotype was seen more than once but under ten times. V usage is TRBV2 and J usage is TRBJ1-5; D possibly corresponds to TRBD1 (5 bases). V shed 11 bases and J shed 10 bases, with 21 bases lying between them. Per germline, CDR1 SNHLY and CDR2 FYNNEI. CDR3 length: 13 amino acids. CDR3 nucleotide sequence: TGTGCCTGCGATCAGGGCAGCTTCAGACCCCAGCATTTT. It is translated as CACDQGSFRPQHF.

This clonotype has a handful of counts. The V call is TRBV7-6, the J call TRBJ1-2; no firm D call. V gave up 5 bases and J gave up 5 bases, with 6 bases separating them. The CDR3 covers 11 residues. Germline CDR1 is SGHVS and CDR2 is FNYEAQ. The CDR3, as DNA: TGTGCCAGCAGCCATCATTATGGCTACACCTTC. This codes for CASSHHYGYTF. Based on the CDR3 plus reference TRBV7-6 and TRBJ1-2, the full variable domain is GAGVSQSPRYKVTKRGQDVALRCDPISGHVSLYWYRQALGQGPEFLTYFNYEAQQDKSGLPNDRFSAERPEGSISTLTIQRTEQRDSAMYRCASSHHYGYTFGSGTRLTVV.

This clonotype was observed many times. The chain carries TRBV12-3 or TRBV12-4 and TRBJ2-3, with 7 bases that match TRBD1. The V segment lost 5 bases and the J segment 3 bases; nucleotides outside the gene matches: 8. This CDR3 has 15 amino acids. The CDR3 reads CASSLRQGVTDTQYF. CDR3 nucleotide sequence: TGTGCCAGCAGTCTCCGACAGGGAGTAACAGATACGCAGTATTTT.

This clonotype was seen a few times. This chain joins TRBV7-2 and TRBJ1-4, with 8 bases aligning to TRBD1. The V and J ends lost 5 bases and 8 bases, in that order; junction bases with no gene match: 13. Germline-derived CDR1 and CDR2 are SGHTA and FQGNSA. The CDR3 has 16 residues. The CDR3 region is CASSVSYDRGREKLFF. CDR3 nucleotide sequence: TGTGCCAGCAGCGTATCTTACGACAGGGGCAGGGAAAAACTGTTTTTT.

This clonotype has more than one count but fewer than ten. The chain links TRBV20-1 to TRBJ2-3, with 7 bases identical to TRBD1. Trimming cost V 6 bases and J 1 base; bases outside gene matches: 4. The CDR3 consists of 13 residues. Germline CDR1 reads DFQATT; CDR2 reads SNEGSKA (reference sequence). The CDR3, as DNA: TGCAGTGCGCCTACAGGGGGCACAGATACGCAGTATTTT. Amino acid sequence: CSAPTGGTDTQYF.

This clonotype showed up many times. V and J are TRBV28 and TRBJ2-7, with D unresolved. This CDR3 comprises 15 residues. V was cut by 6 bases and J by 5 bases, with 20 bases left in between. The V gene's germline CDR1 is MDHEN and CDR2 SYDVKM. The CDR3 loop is CASRSPRVGAHEQYF. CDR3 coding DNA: TGTGCCAGCAGGTCCCCACGGGTGGGTGCGCACGAGCAGTACTTC.

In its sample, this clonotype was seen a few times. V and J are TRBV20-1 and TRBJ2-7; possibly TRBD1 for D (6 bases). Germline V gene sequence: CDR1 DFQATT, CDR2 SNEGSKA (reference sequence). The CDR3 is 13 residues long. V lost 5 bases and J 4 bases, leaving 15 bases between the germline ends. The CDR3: CSASLQGGYEQYF. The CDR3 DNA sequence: TGCAGTGCTTCGCTACAGGGTGGGTACGAGCAGTACTTC.